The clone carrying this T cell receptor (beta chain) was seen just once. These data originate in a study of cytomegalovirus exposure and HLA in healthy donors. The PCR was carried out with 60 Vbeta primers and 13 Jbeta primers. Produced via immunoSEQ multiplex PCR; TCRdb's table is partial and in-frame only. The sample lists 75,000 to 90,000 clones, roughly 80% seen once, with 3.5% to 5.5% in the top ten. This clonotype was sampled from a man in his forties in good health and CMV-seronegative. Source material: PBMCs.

CDR3 coding DNA: TGCGCCAGCAGTCGATCAGGGGGCAGCTCCTACAATGAGCAGTTCTTC. Translation: CASSRSGGSSYNEQFF. V and J are TRBV10-1 and TRBJ2-1; the match to TRBD1 covers 8 bases. Germline values: CDR1 WNHNN, CDR2 SYGVQD (reference sequence). Germline trimming cut 5 bases from V and 0 bases from J; bases unmatched to any gene: 6. The CDR3 spans 16 residues.